Described below is a single T cell receptor beta chain sequence and its context. Its antigen is unknown. The authors reverse transcribed all of the isolated RNA, so sequencing captured expressed TCRB transcripts. Naive, central memory and regulatory T cell samples averaged approximately 3.8 million reads. Only in-frame clones appear in the TCRdb table, and some are missing; sequencing was by immunoSEQ multiplex PCR. The top ten hold 0.65% to 0.75% of the sample, which has around 130,000 clones, roughly 10% seen once. This sample was included in a study of beta chain features in type 1 diabetes. Across the whole study: Examination covered around 110 million sorted cells spanning all samples.

General study points: VDJ junctions sequenced from type 1 diabetes patients showed fewer insertions and more deletions. Significant though moderate, a shortening of TCRB CDR3s appeared in all four CD4+ subsets of Type 1 diabetes patients. Comparison showed that naive, central memory and Treg TCRB repertoires appeared more similar among patients than among healthy donors.

Unmatched junction bases numbered 11, after V lost 10 bases and J lost 3 bases. CDR1 and CDR2 from the germline V gene are SGHTA and FQGNSA. This CDR3 region has 14 residues. The chain recombines TRBV7-2 with TRBJ2-7; 8 bases are a match to TRBD1. This sequence originates from a man aged 25 to 40 with type 1 diabetes. Sample: central memory CD4+ T cells from blood. DNA for the CDR3: TGTGCCACTTCGACAGGGGACGCGAGCTACGAGCAGTACTTC. Amino acids: CATSTGDASYEQYF.